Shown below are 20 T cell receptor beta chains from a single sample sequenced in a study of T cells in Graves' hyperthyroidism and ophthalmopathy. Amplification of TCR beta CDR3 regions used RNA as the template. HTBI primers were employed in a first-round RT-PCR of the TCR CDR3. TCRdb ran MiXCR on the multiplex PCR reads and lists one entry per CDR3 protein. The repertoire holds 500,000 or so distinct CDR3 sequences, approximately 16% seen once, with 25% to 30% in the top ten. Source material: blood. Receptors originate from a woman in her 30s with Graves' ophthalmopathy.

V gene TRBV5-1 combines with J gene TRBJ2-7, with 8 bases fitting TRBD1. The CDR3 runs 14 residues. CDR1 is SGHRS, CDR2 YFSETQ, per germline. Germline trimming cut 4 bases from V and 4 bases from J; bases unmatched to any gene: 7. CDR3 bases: TGCGCCAGCAGCAGTACCAGGGGGCTATACGAGCAGTACTTC. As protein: CASSSTRGLYEQYF. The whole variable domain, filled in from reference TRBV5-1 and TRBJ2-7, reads KAGVTQTPRYLIKTRGQQVTLSCSPISGHRSVSWYQQTPGQGLQFLFEYFSETQRNKGNFPGRFSGRQFSNSRSEMNVSTLELGDSALYLCASSSTRGLYEQYFGPGTRLTVT.

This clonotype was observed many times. CDR3 loop: CASSLELGGSEAFF. The CDR3 bases are TGTGCCAGCAGCTTAGAACTGGGAGGATCTGAAGCTTTCTTT. This chain links TRBV7-9 with TRBJ1-1; D gene ambiguous. The CDR3 totals 14 residues. V was cut by 1 base and J by 6 bases, with 12 bases left in between. Germline V gives CDR1 SEHNR, CDR2 FQNEAQ (reference sequence).

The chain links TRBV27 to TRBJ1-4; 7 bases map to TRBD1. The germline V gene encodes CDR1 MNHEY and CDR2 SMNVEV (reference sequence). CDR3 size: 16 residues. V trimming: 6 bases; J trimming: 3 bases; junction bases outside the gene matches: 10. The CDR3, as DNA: TGTGCCAGCAGACACACAGGGGTTGCAGCTAATGAAAAACTGTTTTTT. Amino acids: CASRHTGVAANEKLFF.

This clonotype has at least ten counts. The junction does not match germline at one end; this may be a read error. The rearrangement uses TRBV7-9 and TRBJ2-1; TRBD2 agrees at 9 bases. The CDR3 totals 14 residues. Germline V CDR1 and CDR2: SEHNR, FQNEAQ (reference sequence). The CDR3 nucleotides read TGTGCCAGCAGCCTAGCGGGACTAGACAATGAGCAGTTCTTC. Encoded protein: CASSLAGLDNEQFF.

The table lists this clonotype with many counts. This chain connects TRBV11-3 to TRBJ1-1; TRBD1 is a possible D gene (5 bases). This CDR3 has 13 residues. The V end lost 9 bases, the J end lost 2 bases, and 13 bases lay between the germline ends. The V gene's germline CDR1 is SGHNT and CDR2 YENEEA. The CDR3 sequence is CASRQNLNTEAFF. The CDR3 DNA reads TGTGCCAGTAGACAGAACCTAAACACTGAAGCTTTCTTT. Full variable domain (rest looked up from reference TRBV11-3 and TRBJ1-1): EAGVVQSPRYKIIEKKQPVAFWCNPISGHNTLYWYLQNLGQGPELLIRYENEEAVDDSQLPKDRFSAERLKGVDSTLKIQPAELGDSAVYLCASRQNLNTEAFFGQGTRLTVV.

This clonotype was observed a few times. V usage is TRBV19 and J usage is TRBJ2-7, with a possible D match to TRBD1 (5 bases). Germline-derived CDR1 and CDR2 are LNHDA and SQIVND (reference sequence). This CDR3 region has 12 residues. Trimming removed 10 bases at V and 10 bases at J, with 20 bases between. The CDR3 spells CATKGTGPNQYF. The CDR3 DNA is TGTGCCACCAAAGGAACAGGCCCGAACCAGTACTTC.

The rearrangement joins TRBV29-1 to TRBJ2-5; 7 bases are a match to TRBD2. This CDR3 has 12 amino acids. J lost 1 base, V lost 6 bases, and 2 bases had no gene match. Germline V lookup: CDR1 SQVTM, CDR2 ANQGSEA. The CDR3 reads CSVSGIQETQYF. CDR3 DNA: TGCAGCGTGAGCGGGATCCAAGAGACCCAGTACTTC. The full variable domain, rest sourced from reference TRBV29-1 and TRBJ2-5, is SAVISQKPSRDICQRGTSLTIQCQVDSQVTMMFWYRQQPGQSLTLIATANQGSEATYESGFVIDKFPISRPNLTFSTLTVSNMSPEDSSIYLCSVSGIQETQYFGPGTRLLVL.

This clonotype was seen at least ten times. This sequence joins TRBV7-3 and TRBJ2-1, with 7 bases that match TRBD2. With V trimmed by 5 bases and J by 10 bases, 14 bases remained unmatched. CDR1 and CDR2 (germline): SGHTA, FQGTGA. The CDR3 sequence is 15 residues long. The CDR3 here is CASSLDPGEGKEQFF. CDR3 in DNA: TGTGCCAGCAGCCTAGACCCGGGGGAGGGGAAGGAGCAGTTCTTC.

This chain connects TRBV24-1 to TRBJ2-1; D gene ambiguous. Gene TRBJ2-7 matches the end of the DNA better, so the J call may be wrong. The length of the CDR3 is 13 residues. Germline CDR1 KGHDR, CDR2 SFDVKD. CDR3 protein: CATSDGPYNEQYF. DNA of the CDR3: TGTGCCACCAGTGATGGACCATACAATGAGCAGTACTTC.

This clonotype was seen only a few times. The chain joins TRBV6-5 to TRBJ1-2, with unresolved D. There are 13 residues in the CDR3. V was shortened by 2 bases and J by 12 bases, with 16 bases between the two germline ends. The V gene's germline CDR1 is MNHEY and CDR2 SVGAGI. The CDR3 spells CASSYPGLPQNTF. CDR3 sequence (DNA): TGTGCCAGCAGTTACCCTGGACTTCCGCAAAACACCTTC.

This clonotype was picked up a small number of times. For the CDR3, the DNA is TGTGCCAGCAGCTTAGAGGGACTCGGTCGGGAGACCCAGTACTTC. It specifies CASSLEGLGRETQYF. The rearrangement uses TRBV7-6 and TRBJ2-5, with D maybe TRBD2 (6 bases). Germline CDR1 is SGHVS and CDR2 is FNYEAQ. V lost 1 base to trimming and J lost 5 bases, with 14 bases between them. The CDR3 runs to 15 residues.

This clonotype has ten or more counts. The chain's CDR3 is CASSSHTRTGGAYEQYF. The CDR3 bases are TGTGCCAGCAGTTCCCATACCCGGACAGGGGGGGCCTACGAGCAGTACTTC. The rearrangement uses TRBV28 and TRBJ2-7, with 10 bases fitting TRBD1. The V gene's germline CDR1 is MDHEN and CDR2 SYDVKM. The CDR3 has 17 amino acids. Trimming cost V 4 bases and J 2 bases; bases outside gene matches: 11.

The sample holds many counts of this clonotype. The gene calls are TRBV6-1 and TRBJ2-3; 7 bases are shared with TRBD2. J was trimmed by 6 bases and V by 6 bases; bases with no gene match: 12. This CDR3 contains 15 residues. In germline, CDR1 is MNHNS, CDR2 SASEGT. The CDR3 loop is CASRPVAGYTDTQYF. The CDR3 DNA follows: TGTGCCAGCAGGCCCGTAGCGGGTTATACCGATACGCAGTATTTT.

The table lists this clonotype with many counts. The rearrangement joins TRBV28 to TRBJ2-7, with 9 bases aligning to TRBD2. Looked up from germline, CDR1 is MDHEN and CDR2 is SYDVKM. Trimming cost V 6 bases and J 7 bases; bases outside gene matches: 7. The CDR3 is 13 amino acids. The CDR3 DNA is TGTGCCAGCAGGGCTAGCGGGACGGCAGAGCAGTACTTC. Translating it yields CASRASGTAEQYF.

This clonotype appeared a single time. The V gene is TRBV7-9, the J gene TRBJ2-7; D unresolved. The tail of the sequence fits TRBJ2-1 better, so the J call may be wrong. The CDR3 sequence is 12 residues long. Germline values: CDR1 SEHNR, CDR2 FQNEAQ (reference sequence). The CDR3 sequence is CASSSDTYEQFF. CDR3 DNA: TGTGCCAGCAGCTCCGACACCTACGAGCAGTTCTTC.

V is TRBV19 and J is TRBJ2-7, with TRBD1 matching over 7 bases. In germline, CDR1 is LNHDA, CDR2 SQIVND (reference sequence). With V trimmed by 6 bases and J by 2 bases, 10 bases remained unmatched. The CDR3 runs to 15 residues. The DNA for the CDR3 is TGTGCCAGTAGGACAGGGATGGCGAGCACCTACGAGCAGTACTTC. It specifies CASRTGMASTYEQYF.

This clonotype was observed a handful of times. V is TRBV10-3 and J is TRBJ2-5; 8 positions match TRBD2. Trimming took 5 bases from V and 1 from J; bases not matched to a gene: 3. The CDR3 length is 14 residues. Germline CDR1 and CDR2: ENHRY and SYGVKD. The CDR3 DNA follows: TGTGCCATCAGTAGCGGGAGTTCCCAAGAGACCCAGTACTTC. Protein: CAISSGSSQETQYF.

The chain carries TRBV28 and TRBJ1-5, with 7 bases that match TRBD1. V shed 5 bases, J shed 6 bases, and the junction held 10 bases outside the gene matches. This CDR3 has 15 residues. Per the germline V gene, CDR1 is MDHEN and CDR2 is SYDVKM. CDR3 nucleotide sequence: TGTGCCAGCAGTGAATATACAGGGGACACTCAGCCCCAGCATTTT. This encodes CASSEYTGDTQPQHF.

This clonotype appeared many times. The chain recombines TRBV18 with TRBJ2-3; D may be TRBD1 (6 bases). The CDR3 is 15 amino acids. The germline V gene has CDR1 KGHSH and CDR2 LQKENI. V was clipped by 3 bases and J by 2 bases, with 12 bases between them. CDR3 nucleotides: TGTGCCAGCTCACCGTGGACAGAGAACACAGATACGCAGTATTTT. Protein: CASSPWTENTDTQYF.

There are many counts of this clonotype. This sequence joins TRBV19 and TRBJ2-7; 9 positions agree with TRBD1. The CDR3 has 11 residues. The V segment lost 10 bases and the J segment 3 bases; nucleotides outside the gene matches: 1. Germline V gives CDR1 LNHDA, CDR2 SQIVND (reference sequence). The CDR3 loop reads CAKTGGYEQYF. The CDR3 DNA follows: TGTGCCAAGACAGGGGGCTACGAGCAGTACTTC.